These 14 T cell receptor beta chains were all obtained from the same sample, sequenced in a study of T cells in tumors after PD-1 blockade. Assay: immunoSEQ multiplex PCR; the TCRdb copy retains only in-frame clones and omits some. This sample has some 13,000 clones; 55% to 70% occur once, and the top ten carry 30% to 40%. The specimen was tumor tissue, collected after anti-PD-1 treatment. These receptors originate from a human donor with cutaneous squamous cell carcinoma.

The chain carries TRBV15 and TRBJ2-7; D is uncertain. Trimming removed 0 bases from V and 2 bases from J, with 14 bases in between. This CDR3 has 16 amino acids. Germline V CDR1 and CDR2: LNHNV, YYDKDF (reference sequence). CDR3 residues: CATSRDDQARPYEQYF. The CDR3 nucleotides are TGTGCCACCAGCAGAGATGATCAAGCCAGACCCTACGAGCAGTACTTC.

This chain uses TRBV5-6 with TRBJ1-1, with D hard to call. In germline, CDR1 is SGHDT, CDR2 YYEEEE. The V end lost 2 bases, the J end lost 10 bases, and 18 bases lay between the germline ends. This CDR3 is 14 amino acids long. The CDR3 here is CASSLPGSYGGAFF. Written as DNA, the CDR3 is TGTGCCAGCAGCTTACCGGGATCATACGGCGGAGCTTTCTTT.

J is TRBJ2-5 and V is TRBV27; the D is unclear. The CDR3 loop spans 13 amino acids. V lost 0 bases to trimming and J lost 9 bases, with 11 bases between them. Germline CDR1 is MNHEY and CDR2 is SMNVEV (reference sequence). The CDR3 sequence: CASSLSPIGSQYF. CDR3 DNA sequence: TGTGCCAGCAGTTTATCGCCAATCGGGTCCCAGTACTTC.

V usage is TRBV27 and J usage is TRBJ1-1; the D is unclear. The V gene lost 4 bases and the J gene lost 7 bases, with 13 bases spanning the gap. The CDR3 covers 13 residues. The V gene's germline CDR1 is MNHEY and CDR2 SMNVEV (reference sequence). The CDR3 protein is CASSSRPALEAFF. The CDR3 coding sequence is TGTGCCAGCAGTTCCCGCCCGGCCCTTGAAGCTTTCTTT.

This clone was counted only a few times. This rearrangement joins TRBV10-3 to TRBJ2-3, with 10 nucleotides matching TRBD2. The J segment lost 5 bases and the V segment lost 5 bases, leaving 4 bases of the junction unmatched. This CDR3 has 14 amino acids. Germline V gene sequence: CDR1 ENHRY, CDR2 SYGVKD. CDR3 coding DNA: TGTGCCATCAGTACCCTAGCGGGAGAAGATACGCAGTATTTT. This translates into CAISTLAGEDTQYF.

The genes are TRBV13 and TRBJ2-7; D not certain. Germline assignment: CDR1 PRHDT and CDR2 FYEKMQ (reference sequence). This CDR3 spans 14 amino acids. V was cut by 5 bases and J by 6 bases, with 17 bases left in between. In DNA, the CDR3 is TGTGCCAGCAGCCCCGGTTTAAGCGCCTCCGAGCAGTACTTC. It yields the protein CASSPGLSASEQYF.

The chain uses TRBV12-3 or TRBV12-4 and TRBJ1-2, with D maybe TRBD1 (6 bases). The CDR3 is 12 residues long. V was cut by 4 bases and J by 7 bases, with 10 bases left in between. CDR3 DNA: TGTGCCAGCAGTTCCTCCAGGGGTGGCTACACCTTC. Protein: CASSSSRGGYTF.

The chain employs TRBV3-1 (or the pseudogene TRBV3-2) and TRBJ1-3, with a tentative D call TRBD1 (5 bases). This CDR3 is built from 15 residues. Germline V gene sequence: CDR1 LGHDT, CDR2 YNNKEL (reference sequence). Trimming stripped 4 bases from V and 5 bases from J, with 15 bases between. The CDR3 nucleotides read TGTGCCAGCAGCCCTTTCCTTGACAGCCGAAACACCATATATTTT. This sequence encodes CASSPFLDSRNTIYF.

This clone was counted once. The chain couples TRBV7-2 to TRBJ2-7; D might be TRBD2 (7 bases). The CDR3 is 17 residues long. Germline CDR1 is SGHTA and CDR2 is FQGNSA. Trimming took off 5 bases at V and 6 bases at J, with 26 bases between the two ends. DNA for the CDR3: TGTGCCAGCAGCGCAAACAGGGTCTCTGGACTAGAAGCCGAGCAGTACTTC. It codes for CASSANRVSGLEAEQYF.

Within the sample, this clone is medium-sized. This chain connects TRBV18 to TRBJ1-1; D might be TRBD1 (5 bases). The germline V gene encodes CDR1 KGHSH and CDR2 LQKENI. Trimming cost V 6 bases and J 1 base, with 9 bases left between them. The CDR3 length is 13 residues. The CDR3 sequence is CASSIGGNTEAFF. In DNA, the CDR3 is TGTGCCAGCTCGATTGGGGGGAACACTGAAGCTTTCTTT.

This clone appeared a few times. The rearrangement joins TRBV7-3 to TRBJ2-1; 7 positions agree with TRBD2. Per germline, CDR1 SGHTA and CDR2 FQGTGA. This CDR3 has 14 residues. Losses at the gene ends were 1 base for V and 7 bases for J; bases not matched to a gene: 4. The CDR3 DNA sequence: TGTGCCAGCAGCTTAAGCGGGGGTCGGAATGAGCAGTTCTTC. This codes for CASSLSGGRNEQFF. Drawing the rest from reference TRBV7-3 and TRBJ2-1, the complete variable domain is GAGVSQTPSNKVTEKGKYVELRCDPISGHTALYWYRQSLGQGPEFLIYFQGTGAADDSGLPNDRFFAVRPEGSVSTLKIQRTERGDSAVYLCASSLSGGRNEQFFGPGTRLTVL.

V gene TRBV11-3 combines with J gene TRBJ2-7; D is ambiguous. The CDR3 covers 13 residues. The germline V gene encodes CDR1 SGHNT and CDR2 YENEEA. The germline V and J ends were trimmed by 3 bases and 2 bases, with 8 bases remaining between them. For the CDR3, the DNA is TGTGCCAGCAGCTTCGGCGGAACCTACGAGCAGTACTTC. It specifies CASSFGGTYEQYF.

The chain employs TRBV7-9 and TRBJ1-5; D is unresolved. Between the trimmed V and J ends, which lost 3 bases and 1 base, there was a span of 4 bases. In germline, CDR1 is SEHNR, CDR2 FQNEAQ (reference sequence). The CDR3 runs to 13 residues. CDR3 loop: CASSFTSNQPQHF. In nucleotides, the CDR3 is TGTGCCAGCAGCTTTACAAGCAATCAGCCCCAGCATTTT.

The chain carries TRBV30 and TRBJ1-5, with 12 bases fitting TRBD1. Looked up from germline, CDR1 is GTSNPN and CDR2 is SVGIG (reference sequence). CDR3 length equals 15 residues. The V gene end was trimmed by 3 bases and the J gene end by 6 bases; junction bases not matched to a gene: 6. This CDR3 is CAWRAGTGGRQPQHF. The DNA for the CDR3 is TGTGCCTGGAGGGCCGGGACAGGGGGCCGTCAGCCCCAGCATTTT.